Sequencing of this T cell receptor beta chain was carried out in a study of blood T cell repertoires in COVID-19. Study details: The origin of the acute and convalescent COVID-19 samples was the United States, Italy and Spain. PBMCs, B-cell-depleted T cells, or T cells were the source of the cDNA or gDNA that made up the material.

Per the authors' pipeline: Nucleated cell number was recorded as an estimate derived from reference gene primer amplification. Using immunoSEQ multiplex PCR, the repertoire was profiled, and TCRdb retains in-frame clones only, with some absent. V and J calls and clone size are those listed in that table; D and trimming were worked out from the DNA. The table has a few hundred thousand clones, around 84% seen once; the top ten hold about 1%. Germline CDR1 SGHRS, CDR2 YFSETQ. The CDR3 has 17 amino acids. The junction had 8 bases not matched to a gene; V was cut back by 3 bases and J by 2 bases. The rearrangement uses TRBV5-1 and TRBJ2-5, with 12 bases aligning to TRBD2. The sample taken for sequencing was peripheral blood. The receptor's source is a man aged 40-49 years with acute or convalescent COVID-19. CDR3 region: CASSWGLAGGSQETQYF. CDR3 bases: TGCGCCAGCAGCTGGGGGCTAGCGGGGGGGAGTCAAGAGACCCAGTACTTC.